This paragraph covers one T cell receptor (beta chain) sequence. This CDR3 has 13 amino acids. Germline lookup yields CDR1 DFQATT and CDR2 SNEGSKA (reference sequence). V lost 3 bases, J lost 4 bases, and 12 bases lay in between. This specimen comes from a study of patients and donors after allogeneic stem cell transplantation. TCRdb ran MiXCR on the RT-PCR reads and lists one entry per CDR3 protein. The data contain about 960,000 distinct CDR3 sequences, roughly 18% of them singletons. This TCR came from a human donor who was either an allogeneic HSCT recipient or a stem cell or donor lymphocyte infusion donor (not recorded which). It is not recorded whose cells these are; they may come from a transplant donor. The chain uses TRBV20-1 and TRBJ1-2, with D possibly being TRBD1 (6 bases). Source material: blood, either unsorted or a sorted T cell fraction (not recorded which). Written as DNA, the CDR3 is TGCAGTGCTAGTACGGGGGCGGCCTATGGCTACACCTTC. Translating it yields CSASTGAAYGYTF.